This TCR beta chain emerged from a study of blood T cells in healthy people across ages. Notes on the study in general: The donors' CMV status was not determined, possibly confounding changes in expanded clonotypes.

Then a second PCR, running roughly 7 to 11 cycles, was carried out with a sample-barcoded 5' primer and a J-beta primer mix. TCRdb itself ran the 5' RACE reads through MiXCR, one entry per CDR3 protein. In the table there are more than 1,400,000 distinct CDR3 sequences, around 42% of which are singletons. In germline, CDR1 is MNHEY, CDR2 SVGAGI. The CDR3 covers 15 residues. The ends were cut back, 5 bases at V and 5 bases at J, with 16 bases in the middle. Isolation recovered at least 6.5 million PBMCs from every sample. To note about this clonotype: Its specificity is unknown.

The sample consisted of blood. This TCR was recovered from a woman aged 18-29 years in good health. This chain joins TRBV6-5 and TRBJ1-5; D remains ambiguous. The CDR3 protein is CASSPDTFAYQPQHF. Written as DNA, the CDR3 is TGTGCCAGCAGTCCCGACACATTTGCTTATCAGCCCCAGCATTTT.